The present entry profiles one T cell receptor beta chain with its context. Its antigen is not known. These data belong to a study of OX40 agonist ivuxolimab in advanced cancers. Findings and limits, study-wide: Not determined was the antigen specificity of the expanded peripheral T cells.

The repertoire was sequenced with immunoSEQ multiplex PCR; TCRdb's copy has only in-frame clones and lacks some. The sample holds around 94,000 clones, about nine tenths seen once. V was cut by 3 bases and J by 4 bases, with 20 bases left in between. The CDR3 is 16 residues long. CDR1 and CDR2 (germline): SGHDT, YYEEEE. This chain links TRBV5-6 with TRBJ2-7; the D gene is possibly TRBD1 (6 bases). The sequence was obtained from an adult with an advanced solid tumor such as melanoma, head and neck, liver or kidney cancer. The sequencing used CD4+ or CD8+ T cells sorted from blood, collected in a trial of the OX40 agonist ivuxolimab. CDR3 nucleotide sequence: TGTGCCAGCAGCTGGGGGTGGGACATCGCCCCTTACGAGCAGTACTTC. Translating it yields CASSWGWDIAPYEQYF. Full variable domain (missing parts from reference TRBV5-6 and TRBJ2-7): DAGVTQSPTHLIKTRGQQVTLRCSPKSGHDTVSWYQQALGQGPQFIFQYYEEEERQRGNFPDRFSGHQFPNYSSELNVNALLLGDSALYLCASSWGWDIAPYEQYFGPGTRLTVT.